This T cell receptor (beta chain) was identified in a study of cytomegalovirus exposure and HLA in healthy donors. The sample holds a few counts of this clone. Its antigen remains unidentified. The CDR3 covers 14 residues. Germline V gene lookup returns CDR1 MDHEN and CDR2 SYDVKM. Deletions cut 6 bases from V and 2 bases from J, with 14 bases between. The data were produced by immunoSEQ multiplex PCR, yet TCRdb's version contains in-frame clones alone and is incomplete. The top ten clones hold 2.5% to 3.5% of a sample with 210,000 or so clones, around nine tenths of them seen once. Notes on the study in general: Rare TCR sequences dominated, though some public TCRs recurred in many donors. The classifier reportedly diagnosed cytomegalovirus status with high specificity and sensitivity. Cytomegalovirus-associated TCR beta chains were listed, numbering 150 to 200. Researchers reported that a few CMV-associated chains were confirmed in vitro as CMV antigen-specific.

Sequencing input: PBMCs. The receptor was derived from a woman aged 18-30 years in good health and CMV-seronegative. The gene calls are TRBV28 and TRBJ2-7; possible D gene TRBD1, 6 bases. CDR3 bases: TGTGCCAGCAGATCACCCACAGGGCCCTACGAGCAGTACTTC. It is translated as CASRSPTGPYEQYF.